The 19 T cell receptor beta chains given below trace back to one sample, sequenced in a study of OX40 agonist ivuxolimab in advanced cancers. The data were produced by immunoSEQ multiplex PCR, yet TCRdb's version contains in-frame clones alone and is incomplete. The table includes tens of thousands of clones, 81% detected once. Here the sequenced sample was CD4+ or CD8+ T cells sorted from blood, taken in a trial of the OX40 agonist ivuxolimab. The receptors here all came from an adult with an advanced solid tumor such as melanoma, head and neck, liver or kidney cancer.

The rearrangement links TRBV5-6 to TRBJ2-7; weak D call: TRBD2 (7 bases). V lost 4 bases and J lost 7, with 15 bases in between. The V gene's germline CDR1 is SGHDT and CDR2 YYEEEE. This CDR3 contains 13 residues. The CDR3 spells CASSPGRGAEQYV. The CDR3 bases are TGTGCCAGCAGCCCGGGACGGGGGGCAGAGCAGTACGTC.

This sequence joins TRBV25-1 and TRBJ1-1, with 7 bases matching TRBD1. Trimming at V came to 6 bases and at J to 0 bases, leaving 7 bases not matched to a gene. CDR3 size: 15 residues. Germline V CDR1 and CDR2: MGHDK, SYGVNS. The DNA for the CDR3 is TGTGCCAGCAGCCCCGTACAGGGGTTGAACACTGAAGCTTTCTTT. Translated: CASSPVQGLNTEAFF.

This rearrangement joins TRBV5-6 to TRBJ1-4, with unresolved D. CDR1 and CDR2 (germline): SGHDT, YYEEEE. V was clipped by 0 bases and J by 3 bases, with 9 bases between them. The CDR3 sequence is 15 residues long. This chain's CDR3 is CASSLAGSPNEKLFF. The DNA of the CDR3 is TGTGCCAGCAGCTTGGCTGGCTCCCCTAATGAAAAACTGTTTTTT.

The CDR3 is CASSEGLGGTQYF. The DNA for the CDR3 is TGTGCCAGCAGTGAGGGACTAGGAGGGACCCAGTACTTC. The V call is TRBV25-1, the J call TRBJ2-5; 8 bases fit TRBD2. CDR3 length equals 13 residues. Germline assignment: CDR1 MGHDK and CDR2 SYGVNS. With V trimmed by 3 bases and J by 7 bases, 4 bases remained unmatched.

The CDR3 loop reads CASSNFQGTNYGYTF. The CDR3 bases are TGTGCCAGCAGCAATTTTCAGGGGACCAACTATGGCTACACCTTC. This sequence joins TRBV21-1 and TRBJ1-2; the tabulated D call, TRBD1, remains unverified against the DNA. TRBV21-1 is a listed pseudogene. The length of the CDR3 is 15 residues.

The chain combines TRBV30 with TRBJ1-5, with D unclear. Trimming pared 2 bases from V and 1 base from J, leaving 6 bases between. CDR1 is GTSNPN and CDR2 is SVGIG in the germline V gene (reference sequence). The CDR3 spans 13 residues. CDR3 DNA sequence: TGTGCCTGGAGTTTGGGGAGCAATCAGCCCCAGCATTTT. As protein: CAWSLGSNQPQHF.

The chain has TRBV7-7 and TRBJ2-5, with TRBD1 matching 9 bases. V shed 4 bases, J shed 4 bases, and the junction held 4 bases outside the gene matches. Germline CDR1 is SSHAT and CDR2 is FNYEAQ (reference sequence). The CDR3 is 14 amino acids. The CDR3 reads CASSSRTGVETQYF. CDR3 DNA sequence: TGTGCCAGCAGCTCTCGGACAGGGGTAGAGACCCAGTACTTC.

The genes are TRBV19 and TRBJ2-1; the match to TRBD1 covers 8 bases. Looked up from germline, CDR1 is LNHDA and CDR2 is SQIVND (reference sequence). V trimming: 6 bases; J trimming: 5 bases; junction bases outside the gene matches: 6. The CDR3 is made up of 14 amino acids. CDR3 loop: CASRLDRDNNEQFF. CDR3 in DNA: TGTGCCAGTAGGCTGGACAGGGACAACAATGAGCAGTTCTTC. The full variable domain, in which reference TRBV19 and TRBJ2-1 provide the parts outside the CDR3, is DGGITQSPKYLFRKEGQNVTLSCEQNLNHDAMYWYRQDPGQGLRLIYYSQIVNDFQKGDIAEGYSVSREKKESFPLTVTSAQKNPTAFYLCASRLDRDNNEQFFGPGTRLTVL.

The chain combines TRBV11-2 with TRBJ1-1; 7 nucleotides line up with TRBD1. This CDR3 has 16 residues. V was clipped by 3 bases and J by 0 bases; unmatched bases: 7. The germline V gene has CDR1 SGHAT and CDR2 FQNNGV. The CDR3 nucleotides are TGTGCCAGCAGCTTGGGAACAGGGGACCTGAACACTGAAGCTTTCTTT. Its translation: CASSLGTGDLNTEAFF.

Written as DNA, the CDR3 is TGCGCCAGCAGCTTGGAAGCGGATACGCAGTATTTT. This encodes CASSLEADTQYF. This rearrangement joins TRBV5-1 to TRBJ2-3; D unresolved. V dropped 0 bases and J dropped 6 bases, with 5 bases sitting between them. Germline lookup yields CDR1 SGHRS and CDR2 YFSETQ. The CDR3 extends over 12 amino acids.

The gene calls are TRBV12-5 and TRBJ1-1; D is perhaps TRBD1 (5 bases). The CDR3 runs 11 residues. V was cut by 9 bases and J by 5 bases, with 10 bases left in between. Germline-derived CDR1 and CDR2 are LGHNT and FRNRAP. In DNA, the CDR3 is TGTGCTAGCCTTGGGGGGACTGAAGCTTTCTTT. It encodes CASLGGTEAFF.

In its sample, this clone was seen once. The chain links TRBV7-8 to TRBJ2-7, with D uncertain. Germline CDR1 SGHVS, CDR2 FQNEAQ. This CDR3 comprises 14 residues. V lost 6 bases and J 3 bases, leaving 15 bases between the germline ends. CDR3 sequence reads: CASSPLETDYEQYF. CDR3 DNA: TGTGCCAGCAGTCCGCTGGAGACTGACTACGAGCAGTACTTC. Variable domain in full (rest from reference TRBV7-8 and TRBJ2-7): GAGVSQSPRYKVAKRGQDVALRCDPISGHVSLFWYQQALGQGPEFLTYFQNEAQLDKSGLPSDRFFAERPEGSVSTLKIQRTQQEDSAVYLCASSPLETDYEQYFGPGTRLTVT.

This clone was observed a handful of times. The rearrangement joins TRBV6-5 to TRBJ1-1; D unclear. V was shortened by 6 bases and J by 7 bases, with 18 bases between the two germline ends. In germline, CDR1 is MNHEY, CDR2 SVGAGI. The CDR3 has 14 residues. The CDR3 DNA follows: TGTGCCAGCAGCAACCTCGGGCAGCCCTATGAAGCTTTCTTT. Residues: CASSNLGQPYEAFF.

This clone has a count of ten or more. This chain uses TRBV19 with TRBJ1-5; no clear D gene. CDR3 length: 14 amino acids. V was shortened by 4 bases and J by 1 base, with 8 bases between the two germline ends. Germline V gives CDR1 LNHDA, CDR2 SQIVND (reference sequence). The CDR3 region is CASSNLQSNQPQHF. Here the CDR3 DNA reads TGTGCCAGTAGTAACTTACAAAGCAATCAGCCCCAGCATTTT.

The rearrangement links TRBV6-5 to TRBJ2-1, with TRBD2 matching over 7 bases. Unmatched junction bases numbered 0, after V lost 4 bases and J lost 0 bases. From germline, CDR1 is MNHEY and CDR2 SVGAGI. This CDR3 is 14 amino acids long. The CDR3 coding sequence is TGTGCCAGCAGTTGGGGGGGCTCCTACAATGAGCAGTTCTTC. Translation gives CASSWGGSYNEQFF.

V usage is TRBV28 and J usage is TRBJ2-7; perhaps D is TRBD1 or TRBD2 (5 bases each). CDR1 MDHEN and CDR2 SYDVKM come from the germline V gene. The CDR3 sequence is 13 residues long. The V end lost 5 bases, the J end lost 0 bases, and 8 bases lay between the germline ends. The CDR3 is CASSMGPSYEQYF. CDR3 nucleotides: TGTGCCAGCAGTATGGGACCCTCCTACGAGCAGTACTTC.

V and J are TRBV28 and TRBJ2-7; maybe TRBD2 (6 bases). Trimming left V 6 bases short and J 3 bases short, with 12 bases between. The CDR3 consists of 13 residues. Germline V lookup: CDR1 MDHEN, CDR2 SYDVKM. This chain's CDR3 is CASSPLGGYEQYF. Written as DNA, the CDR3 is TGTGCCAGCAGCCCCTTGGGAGGCTACGAGCAGTACTTC. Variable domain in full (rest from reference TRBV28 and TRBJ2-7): DVKVTQSSRYLVKRTGEKVFLECVQDMDHENMFWYRQDPGLGLRLIYFSYDVKMKEKGDIPEGYSVSREKKERFSLILESASTNQTSMYLCASSPLGGYEQYFGPGTRLTVT.

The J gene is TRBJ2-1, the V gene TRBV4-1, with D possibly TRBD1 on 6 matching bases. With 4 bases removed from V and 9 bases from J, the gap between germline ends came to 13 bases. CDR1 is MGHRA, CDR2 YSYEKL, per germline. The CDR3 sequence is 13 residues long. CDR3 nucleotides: TGCGCCAGCAGCCGGACAGCCTCGGCTGAGCAGTTCTTC. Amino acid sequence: CASSRTASAEQFF.

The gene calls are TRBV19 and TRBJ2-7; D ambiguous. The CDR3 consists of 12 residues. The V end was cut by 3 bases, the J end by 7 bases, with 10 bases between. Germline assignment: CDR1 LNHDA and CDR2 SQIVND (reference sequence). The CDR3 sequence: CASSIPGREQYF. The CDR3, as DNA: TGTGCCAGTAGTATCCCCGGTCGTGAGCAGTACTTC.